This T cell receptor beta chain was identified during a study of Ad26.COV2.S vaccination and SARS-CoV-2 variants. Study-level information: Ad26.COV2.S shots went into the muscle once or twice, 56 days apart. Study results and limitations: Breadth and depth estimates from TCRs may understate total T cell responses. The authors reported substantial breadth in spike-specific CD8+ and CD4+ T cell responses after vaccination.

Germline V CDR1 and CDR2: MGHDK, SYGVNS. This CDR3 is built from 11 residues. The V end lost 4 bases, the J end lost 5 bases, and 6 bases lay between the germline ends. The treatment denotes: around 19 received Ad26.COV2.S at low or high dose, single or two shots; about 5 received placebo; per-sample allocation not given. Collection of the samples took place on day 63 after the first injection of vaccine or placebo. Expression of Wuhan-strain SARS-CoV-2 spike came from the Ad26 vector that formed the vaccine. A note on this clone: Its antigen is still unknown.

This table comes from immunoSEQ multiplex PCR, and its TCRdb copy is limited to in-frame clones, with some not included. The sample records about 480,000 clones, roughly 85% being singletons. Material: peripheral blood, obtained in a trial of Ad26.COV2.S vaccine versus placebo. The J gene is TRBJ2-7, the V gene TRBV25-1; D ambiguous. The sequence was obtained from a person aged 18-60 years who received the Ad26.COV2.S COVID-19 vaccine or a placebo. Here the CDR3 reads CASSVRNEQYF. CDR3 nucleotide sequence: TGTGCCAGCAGTGTTCGGAACGAGCAGTACTTC.